The next 5 T cell receptor beta chains were all read from a single sample in a study of T-cell reconstitution after alpha-beta-depleted transplantation in children. Preparing the TCRbeta library involved the use of unique molecular identifiers. TCRdb used MiXCR to reprocess the PCR reads, holding one entry per CDR3 protein. The sample records more than 500,000 distinct CDR3 sequences, approximately 10% being singletons. Source: PBMCs, mostly from graft donor cells, taken 180 days after TCRalphabeta/CD19-depleted stem cell transplant. The receptors derive from a female patient between 2 and 10 years old who had a stem cell transplant for aplastic anemia, so the T cells may come from the graft donor.

This clonotype was seen a handful of times. The chain links TRBV28 to TRBJ2-5; no definite D call. Germline CDR1 is MDHEN and CDR2 is SYDVKM. CDR3 size: 14 residues. Between the trimmed V and J ends, which lost 5 bases and 2 bases, there was a span of 12 bases. In DNA form, the CDR3 reads TGTGCCAGCAGTGCCCGAGGATGGCAAGAGACCCAGTACTTC. This sequence encodes CASSARGWQETQYF.

The V and J genes are TRBV12-3 or TRBV12-4 and TRBJ1-1; the D is unclear. The length of the CDR3 is 15 residues. V was clipped by 2 bases and J by 0 bases, with 10 bases between them. The DNA for the CDR3 is TGTGCCAGCAGTTTAAAGGTCAGCCTGAACACTGAAGCTTTCTTT. Amino acids: CASSLKVSLNTEAFF.

This clonotype was seen more than once but under ten times. V is TRBV3-1 and J is TRBJ2-7; D gene uncertain. The ends were cut back, 0 bases at V and 8 bases at J, with 8 bases in the middle. CDR1 is LGHDT and CDR2 is YNNKEL in the germline V gene (reference sequence). The CDR3 is 12 residues long. The CDR3 reads CASSQDWTKQYF. CDR3 coding DNA: TGTGCCAGCAGCCAAGATTGGACCAAGCAGTACTTC.

This clonotype was picked up a small number of times. V is TRBV6-2 or TRBV6-3 and J is TRBJ2-3; D remains unclear. With 3 bases removed from V and 0 bases from J, the gap between germline ends came to 7 bases. In germline, CDR1 is MNHEY, CDR2 SVGEGT. This CDR3 comprises 14 residues. Here the CDR3 DNA reads TGTGCCAGCAGTTATGATTTGAGCACAGATACGCAGTATTTT. Amino acids: CASSYDLSTDTQYF.

A few counts support this clonotype. CDR3 region: CASSQTSGEYEQYV. The CDR3 DNA sequence: TGTGCCAGCAGCCAGACTAGCGGAGAGTACGAGCAGTACGTC. The chain uses TRBV7-9 and TRBJ2-7, with 9 bases aligning to TRBD2. This CDR3 is 14 amino acids long. The V segment lost 5 bases and the J segment 4 bases; nucleotides outside the gene matches: 6. CDR1 is SEHNR and CDR2 is FQNEAQ in the germline V gene (reference sequence).